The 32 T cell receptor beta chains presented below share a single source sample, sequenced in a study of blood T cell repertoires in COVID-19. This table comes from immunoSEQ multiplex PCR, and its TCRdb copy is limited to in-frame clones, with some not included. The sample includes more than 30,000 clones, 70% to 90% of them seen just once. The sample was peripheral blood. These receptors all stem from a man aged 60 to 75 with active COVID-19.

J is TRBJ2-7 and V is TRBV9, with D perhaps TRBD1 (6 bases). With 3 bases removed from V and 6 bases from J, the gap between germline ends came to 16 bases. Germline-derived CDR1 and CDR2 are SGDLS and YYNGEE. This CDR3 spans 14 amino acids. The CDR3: CASSALQGSREQYF. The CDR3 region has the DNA TGTGCCAGCAGCGCTCTACAGGGTTCCCGCGAGCAGTACTTC. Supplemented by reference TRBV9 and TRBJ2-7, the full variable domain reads DSGVTQTPKHLITATGQRVTLRCSPRSGDLSVYWYQQSLDQGLQFLIQYYNGEERAKGNILERFSAQQFPDLHSELNLSSLELGDSALYFCASSALQGSREQYFGPGTRLTVT.

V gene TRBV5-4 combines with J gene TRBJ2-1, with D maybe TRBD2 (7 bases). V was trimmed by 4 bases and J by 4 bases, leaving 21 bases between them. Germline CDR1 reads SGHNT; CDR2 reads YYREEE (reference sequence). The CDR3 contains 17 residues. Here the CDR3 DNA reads TGTGCCAGCAGCCCGAGCGGGAACAGGGTAGGATACAATGAGCAGTTCTTC. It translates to CASSPSGNRVGYNEQFF.

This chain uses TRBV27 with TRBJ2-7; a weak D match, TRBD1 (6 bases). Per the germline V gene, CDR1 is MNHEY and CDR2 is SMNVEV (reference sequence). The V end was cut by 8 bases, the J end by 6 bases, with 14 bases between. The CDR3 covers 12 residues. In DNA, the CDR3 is TGTGCCAGCTCCCTACAGGGTGGCGAGCAGTACTTC. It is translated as CASSLQGGEQYF.

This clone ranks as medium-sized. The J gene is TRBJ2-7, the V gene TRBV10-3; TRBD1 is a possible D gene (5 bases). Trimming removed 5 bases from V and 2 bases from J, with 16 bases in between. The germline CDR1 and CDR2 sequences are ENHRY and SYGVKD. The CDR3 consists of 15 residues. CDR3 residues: CAISSSDSPTYEQYF. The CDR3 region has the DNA TGTGCCATCAGTTCCTCTGACAGCCCTACCTACGAGCAGTACTTC.

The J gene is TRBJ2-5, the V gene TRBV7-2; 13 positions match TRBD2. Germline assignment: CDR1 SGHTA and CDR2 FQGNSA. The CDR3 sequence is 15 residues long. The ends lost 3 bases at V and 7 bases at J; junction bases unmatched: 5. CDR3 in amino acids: CASSFTSGGEGTQYF. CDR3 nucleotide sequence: TGTGCCAGCAGCTTTACTAGCGGGGGGGAGGGGACCCAGTACTTC.

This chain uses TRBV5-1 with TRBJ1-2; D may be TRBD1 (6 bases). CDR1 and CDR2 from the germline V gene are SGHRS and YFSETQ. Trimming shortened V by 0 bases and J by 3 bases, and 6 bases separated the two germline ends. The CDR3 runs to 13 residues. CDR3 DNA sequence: TGCGCCAGCAGCTTGGCAGGGGACTATGGCTACACCTTC. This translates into CASSLAGDYGYTF.

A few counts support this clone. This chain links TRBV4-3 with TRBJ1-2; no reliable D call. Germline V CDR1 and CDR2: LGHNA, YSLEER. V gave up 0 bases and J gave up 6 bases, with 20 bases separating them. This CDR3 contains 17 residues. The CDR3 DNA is TGCGCCAGCAGCCAAGATCAGCCGGGAGGTAGGGTCGATGGCTACACCTTC. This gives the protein CASSQDQPGGRVDGYTF.

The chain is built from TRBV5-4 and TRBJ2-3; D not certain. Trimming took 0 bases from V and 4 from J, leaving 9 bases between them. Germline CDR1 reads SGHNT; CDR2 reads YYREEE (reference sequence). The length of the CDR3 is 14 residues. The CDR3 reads CASSLGVSPDTQYF. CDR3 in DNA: TGTGCCAGCAGCTTGGGAGTTAGCCCAGATACGCAGTATTTT. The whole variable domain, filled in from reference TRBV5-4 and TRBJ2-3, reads ETGVTQSPTHLIKTRGQQVTLRCSSQSGHNTVSWYQQALGQGPQFIFQYYREEENGRGNFPPRFSGLQFPNYSSELNVNALELDDSALYLCASSLGVSPDTQYFGPGTRLTVL.

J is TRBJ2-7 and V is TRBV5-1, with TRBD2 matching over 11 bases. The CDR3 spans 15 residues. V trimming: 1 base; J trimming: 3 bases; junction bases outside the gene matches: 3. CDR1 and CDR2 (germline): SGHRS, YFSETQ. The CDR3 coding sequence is TGCGCCAGCAGCTTGACTAGCGGGAGTTACTACGAGCAGTACTTC. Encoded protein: CASSLTSGSYYEQYF.

This CDR3 reads CASSPGLAYEQYF. In DNA form, the CDR3 reads TGTGCCAGCAGCCCCGGACTAGCCTACGAGCAGTACTTC. This chain links TRBV5-6 with TRBJ2-7, with 7 nucleotides matching TRBD2. Germline lookup yields CDR1 SGHDT and CDR2 YYEEEE. CDR3 length equals 13 residues. Trimming cost V 4 bases and J 2 bases; bases outside gene matches: 3.

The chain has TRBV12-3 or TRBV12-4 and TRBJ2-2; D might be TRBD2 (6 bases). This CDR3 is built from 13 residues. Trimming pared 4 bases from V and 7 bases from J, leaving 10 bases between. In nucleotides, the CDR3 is TGTGCCAGCAGTTGGGGACTCAGCGGGGAGCTGTTTTTT. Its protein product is CASSWGLSGELFF.

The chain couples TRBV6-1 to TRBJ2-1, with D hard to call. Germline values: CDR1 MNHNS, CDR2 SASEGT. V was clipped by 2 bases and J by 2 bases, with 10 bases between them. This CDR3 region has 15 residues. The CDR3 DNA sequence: TGTGCCAGCAGTGAATATAATAGCCCCTACAATGAGCAGTTCTTC. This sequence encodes CASSEYNSPYNEQFF.

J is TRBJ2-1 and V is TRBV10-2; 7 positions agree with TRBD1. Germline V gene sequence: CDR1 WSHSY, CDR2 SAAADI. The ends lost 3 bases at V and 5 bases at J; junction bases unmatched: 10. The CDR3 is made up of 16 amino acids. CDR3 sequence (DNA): TGCGCCAGCAGTGAACTAAGTCAGACAGGGCACAATGAGCAGTTCTTC. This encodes CASSELSQTGHNEQFF.

In nucleotides, the CDR3 is TGTGCCAGCAGTTTTTGGACGACAGGGAACTATGGCTACACCTTC. Translation gives CASSFWTTGNYGYTF. This chain uses TRBV28 with TRBJ1-2; TRBD1 matches 7 bases. CDR3 size: 15 residues. CDR1 and CDR2 (germline): MDHEN, SYDVKM. V was pared by 3 bases and J by 2 bases, with 6 bases of the junction left unmatched.

The CDR3 nucleotides are TGTGCCAGCAGCTTGGTCGGGGGAAAAGGTCGGAGGACTAATGAAAAACTGTTTTTT. This encodes CASSLVGGKGRRTNEKLFF. J is TRBJ1-4 and V is TRBV5-4; possibly TRBD1 for D (5 bases). V shed 0 bases and J shed 2 bases, with 20 bases lying between them. CDR1 and CDR2 (germline): SGHNT, YYREEE (reference sequence). This CDR3 has 19 amino acids.

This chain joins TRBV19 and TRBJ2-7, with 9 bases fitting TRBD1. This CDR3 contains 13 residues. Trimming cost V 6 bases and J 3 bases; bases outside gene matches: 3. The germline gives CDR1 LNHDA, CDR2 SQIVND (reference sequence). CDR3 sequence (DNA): TGTGCCAGTAGGGGACAGGGTAACTACGAGCAGTACTTC. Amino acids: CASRGQGNYEQYF.

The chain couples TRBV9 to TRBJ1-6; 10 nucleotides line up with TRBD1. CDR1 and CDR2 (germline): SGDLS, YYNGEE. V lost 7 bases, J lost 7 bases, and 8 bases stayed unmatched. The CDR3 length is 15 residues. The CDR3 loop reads CASAGTGDGNSPLHF. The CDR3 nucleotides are TGTGCCAGCGCCGGGACAGGGGATGGGAATTCACCCCTCCACTTT.

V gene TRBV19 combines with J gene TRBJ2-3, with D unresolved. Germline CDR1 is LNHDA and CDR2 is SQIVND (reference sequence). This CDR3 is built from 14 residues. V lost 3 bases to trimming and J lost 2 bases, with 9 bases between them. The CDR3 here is CASSIEDPTDTQYF. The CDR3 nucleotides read TGTGCCAGTAGTATCGAGGATCCCACAGATACGCAGTATTTT.

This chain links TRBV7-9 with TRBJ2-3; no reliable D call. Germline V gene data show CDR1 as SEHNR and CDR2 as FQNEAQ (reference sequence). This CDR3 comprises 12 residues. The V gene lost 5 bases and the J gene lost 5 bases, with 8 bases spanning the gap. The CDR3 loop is CASSPSGDTQYF. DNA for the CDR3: TGTGCCAGCAGCCCATCCGGAGATACGCAGTATTTT.

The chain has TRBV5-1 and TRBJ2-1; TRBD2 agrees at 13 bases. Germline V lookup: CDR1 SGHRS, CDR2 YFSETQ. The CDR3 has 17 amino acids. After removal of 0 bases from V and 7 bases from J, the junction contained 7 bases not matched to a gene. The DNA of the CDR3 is TGCGCCAGCAGCTTGGAGGGGCGGACTAGCGGGAGTAATGAGCAGTTCTTC. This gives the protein CASSLEGRTSGSNEQFF.

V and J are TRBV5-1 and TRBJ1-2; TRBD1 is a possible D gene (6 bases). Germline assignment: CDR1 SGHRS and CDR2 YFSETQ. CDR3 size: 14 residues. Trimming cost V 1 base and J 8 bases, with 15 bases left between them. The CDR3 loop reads CASSLLHRVSGYTF. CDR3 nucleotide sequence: TGCGCCAGCAGCTTGTTGCACAGGGTGTCCGGCTACACCTTC.

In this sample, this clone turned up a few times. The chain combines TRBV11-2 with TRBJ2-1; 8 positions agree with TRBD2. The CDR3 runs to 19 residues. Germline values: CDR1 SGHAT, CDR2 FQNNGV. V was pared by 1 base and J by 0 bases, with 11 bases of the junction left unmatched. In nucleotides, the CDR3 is TGTGCCAGCAGCTTAGGCAGAAAGGTAGCGGGGAGCTCCTACAATGAGCAGTTCTTC. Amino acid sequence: CASSLGRKVAGSSYNEQFF. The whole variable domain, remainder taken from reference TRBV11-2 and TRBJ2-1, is EAGVAQSPRYKIIEKRQSVAFWCNPISGHATLYWYQQILGQGPKLLIQFQNNGVVDDSQLPKDRFSAERLKGVDSTLKIQPAKLEDSAVYLCASSLGRKVAGSSYNEQFFGPGTRLTVL.

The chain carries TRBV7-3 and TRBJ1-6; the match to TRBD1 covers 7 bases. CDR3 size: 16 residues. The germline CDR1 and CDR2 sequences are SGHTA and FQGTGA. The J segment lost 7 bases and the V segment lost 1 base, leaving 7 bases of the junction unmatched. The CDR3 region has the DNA TGTGCCAGCAGCTTAATGGGGGCAGGGGGGAATTCACCCCTCCACTTT. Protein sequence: CASSLMGAGGNSPLHF. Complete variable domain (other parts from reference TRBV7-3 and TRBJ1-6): GAGVSQTPSNKVTEKGKYVELRCDPISGHTALYWYRQSLGQGPEFLIYFQGTGAADDSGLPNDRFFAVRPEGSVSTLKIQRTERGDSAVYLCASSLMGAGGNSPLHFGNGTRLTVT.

The CDR3 region is CASSLALNTEAFF. The CDR3 region has the DNA TGTGCCAGCAGCTTAGCCCTTAACACTGAAGCTTTCTTT. This chain links TRBV7-9 with TRBJ1-1; D ambiguous. Trimming took off 0 bases at V and 2 bases at J, with 4 bases between the two ends. The CDR3 length is 13 residues. Germline lookup yields CDR1 SEHNR and CDR2 FQNEAQ (reference sequence).

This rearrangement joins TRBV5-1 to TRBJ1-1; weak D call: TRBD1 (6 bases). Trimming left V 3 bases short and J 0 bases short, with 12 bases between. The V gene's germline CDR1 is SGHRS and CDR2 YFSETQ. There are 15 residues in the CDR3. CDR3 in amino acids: CASSSRWDMNTEAFF. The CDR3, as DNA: TGCGCCAGCAGCTCGAGGTGGGACATGAACACTGAAGCTTTCTTT.

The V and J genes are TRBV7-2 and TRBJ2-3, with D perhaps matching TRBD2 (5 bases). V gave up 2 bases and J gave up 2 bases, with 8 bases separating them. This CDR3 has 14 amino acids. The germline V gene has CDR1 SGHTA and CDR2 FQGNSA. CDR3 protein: CASSLQLATDTQYF. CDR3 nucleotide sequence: TGTGCCAGCAGCTTACAGCTAGCCACAGATACGCAGTATTTT. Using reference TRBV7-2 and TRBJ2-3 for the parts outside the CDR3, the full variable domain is GAGVSQSPSNKVTEKGKDVELRCDPISGHTALYWYRQSLGQGLEFLIYFQGNSAPDKSGLPSDRFSAERTGGSVSTLTIQRTQQEDSAVYLCASSLQLATDTQYFGPGTRLTVL.

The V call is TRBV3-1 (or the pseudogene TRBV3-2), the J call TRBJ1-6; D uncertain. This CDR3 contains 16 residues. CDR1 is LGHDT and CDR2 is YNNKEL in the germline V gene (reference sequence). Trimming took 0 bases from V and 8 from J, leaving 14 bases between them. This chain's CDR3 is CASSQDSTGFYSPLHF. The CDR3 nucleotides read TGTGCCAGCAGCCAAGATAGCACGGGTTTTTATTCACCCCTCCACTTT.

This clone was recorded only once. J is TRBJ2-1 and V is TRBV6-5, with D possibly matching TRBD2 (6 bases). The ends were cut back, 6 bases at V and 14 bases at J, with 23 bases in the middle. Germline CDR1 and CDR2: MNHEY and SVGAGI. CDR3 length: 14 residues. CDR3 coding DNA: TGTGCCAGCAGCCGCCTACGGGACTCCGGTTTCGAGTTCTTC. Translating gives CASSRLRDSGFEFF.

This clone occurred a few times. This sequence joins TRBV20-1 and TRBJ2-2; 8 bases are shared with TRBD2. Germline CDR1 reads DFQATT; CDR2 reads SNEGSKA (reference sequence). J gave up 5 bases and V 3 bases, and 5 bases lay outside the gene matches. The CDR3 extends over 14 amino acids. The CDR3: CSASRASGTGELFF. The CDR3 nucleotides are TGCAGTGCTAGTCGGGCTAGCGGGACCGGGGAGCTGTTTTTT.

CDR3 protein: CATSRGLTMQFF. In DNA, the CDR3 is TGTGCCACCAGCAGGGGGCTTACCATGCAGTTCTTC. The chain combines TRBV15 with TRBJ2-1; D might be TRBD1 (5 bases). Germline V gives CDR1 LNHNV, CDR2 YYDKDF (reference sequence). This CDR3 has 12 residues. V was trimmed by 3 bases and J by 12 bases, leaving 12 bases between them.

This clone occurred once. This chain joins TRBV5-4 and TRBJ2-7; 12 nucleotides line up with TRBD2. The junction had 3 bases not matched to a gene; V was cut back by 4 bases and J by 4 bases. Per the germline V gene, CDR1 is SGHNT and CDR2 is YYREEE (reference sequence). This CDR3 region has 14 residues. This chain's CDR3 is CASSVGLAGYEQYF. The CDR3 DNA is TGTGCCAGCAGCGTAGGACTAGCGGGATACGAGCAGTACTTC.

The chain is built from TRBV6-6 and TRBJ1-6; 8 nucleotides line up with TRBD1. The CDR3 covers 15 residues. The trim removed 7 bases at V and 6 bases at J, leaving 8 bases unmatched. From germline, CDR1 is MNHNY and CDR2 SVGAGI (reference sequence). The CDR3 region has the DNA TGTGCCAGCAACCGGCGGACAGGGAGTAATTCACCCCTCCACTTT. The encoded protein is CASNRRTGSNSPLHF.